The 21 T cell receptor beta chains in this list originate from one sample, sequenced in a study of blood T cell repertoires in COVID-19. The repertoire was sequenced with immunoSEQ multiplex PCR; TCRdb's copy has only in-frame clones and lacks some. This sample has roughly 180,000 clones; approximately 89% occur once, and the top ten carry about 4%. The sample was peripheral blood. These receptors were taken from a woman in her 30s with acute or convalescent COVID-19.

The sample holds a few counts of this clone. The chain has TRBV7-9 and TRBJ2-5, with D perhaps matching TRBD2 (5 bases). The CDR3 is 13 residues long. Trimming pared 7 bases from V and 4 bases from J, leaving 13 bases between. Germline CDR1 SEHNR, CDR2 FQNEAQ (reference sequence). The CDR3 is CASTNGVTETQYF. As DNA, the CDR3 is TGTGCCAGCACCAACGGGGTCACAGAGACCCAGTACTTC.

This sequence joins TRBV6-5 and TRBJ2-7; perhaps TRBD2 as D (6 bases). The V gene's germline CDR1 is MNHEY and CDR2 SVGAGI. The CDR3 is made up of 15 amino acids. The V end lost 4 bases, the J end lost 3 bases, and 16 bases lay between the germline ends. The CDR3 loop reads CASSLTLAAGYEQYF. The CDR3 DNA sequence: TGTGCCAGCAGTTTAACCTTAGCGGCGGGCTACGAGCAGTACTTC.

The V call is TRBV27, the J call TRBJ2-7; possibly TRBD1 for D (5 bases). Germline CDR1 is MNHEY and CDR2 is SMNVEV (reference sequence). V was clipped by 4 bases and J by 12 bases, with 16 bases between them. The CDR3 runs 12 residues. CDR3 sequence: CASSSTSGILYF. In DNA, the CDR3 is TGTGCCAGCAGTTCAACCTCAGGGATACTGTACTTC.

CDR3 bases: TGTGCCAGCACCCCAGAACAAGGAAACACCATATATTTT. It codes for CASTPEQGNTIYF. V gene TRBV6-5 combines with J gene TRBJ1-3; D is undetermined. Germline V gene data show CDR1 as MNHEY and CDR2 as SVGAGI. Trimming removed 7 bases from V and 4 bases from J, with 11 bases in between. The length of the CDR3 is 13 residues.

This clone was observed a single time. This chain joins TRBV2 and TRBJ2-3; D is undetermined. This CDR3 has 11 amino acids. Germline V gives CDR1 SNHLY, CDR2 FYNNEI. Trimming took off 10 bases at V and 5 bases at J, with 10 bases between the two ends. The CDR3 is CAIIRRDTQYF. The CDR3 coding sequence is TGTGCCATCATAAGGAGAGATACGCAGTATTTT.

This chain joins TRBV24-1 and TRBJ1-1; D remains unclear. The ends were cut back, 10 bases at V and 1 base at J, with 6 bases in the middle. CDR3 length: 11 residues. CDR1 and CDR2 (germline): KGHDR, SFDVKD. This CDR3 is CATQKNTEAFF. For the CDR3, the DNA is TGTGCCACTCAGAAGAACACTGAAGCTTTCTTT.

The chain links TRBV24-1 to TRBJ1-2; 7 bases are a match to TRBD1. V gave up 5 bases and J gave up 2 bases; unmatched junction bases: 4. The germline V gene has CDR1 KGHDR and CDR2 SFDVKD. The CDR3 extends over 14 amino acids. CDR3 nucleotides: TGTGCCACCAGTGGGACACAGGGGAACTATGGCTACACCTTC. This gives the protein CATSGTQGNYGYTF.

The chain joins TRBV5-1 to TRBJ2-2; 12 bases fit TRBD2. Per germline, CDR1 SGHRS and CDR2 YFSETQ. The ends lost 0 bases at V and 6 bases at J; junction bases unmatched: 6. This CDR3 is built from 17 residues. DNA of the CDR3: TGCGCCAGCAGCTTGGTGGCTAGCGGGAGGGCGGCCGGGGAGCTGTTTTTT. Translating it yields CASSLVASGRAAGELFF. The full variable domain, rest sourced from reference TRBV5-1 and TRBJ2-2, is KAGVTQTPRYLIKTRGQQVTLSCSPISGHRSVSWYQQTPGQGLQFLFEYFSETQRNKGNFPGRFSGRQFSNSRSEMNVSTLELGDSALYLCASSLVASGRAAGELFFGEGSRLTVL.

This clone showed up just once. The chain couples TRBV6-5 to TRBJ2-7, with D perhaps TRBD1 (6 bases). Per germline, CDR1 MNHEY and CDR2 SVGAGI. This CDR3 region has 14 residues. The V end was cut by 2 bases, the J end by 3 bases, with 11 bases between. This CDR3 is CASSYAGQYYEQYF. The CDR3, as DNA: TGTGCCAGCAGTTACGCCGGACAGTACTACGAGCAGTACTTC.

This chain links TRBV5-4 with TRBJ2-3; the match to TRBD1 covers 9 bases. This CDR3 contains 15 residues. The germline gives CDR1 SGHNT, CDR2 YYREEE (reference sequence). V trimming: 0 bases; J trimming: 10 bases; junction bases outside the gene matches: 9. As DNA, the CDR3 is TGTGCCAGCAGCTTGGGAGCCGGGACAGGGAGGTCGCAGTATTTT. It yields the protein CASSLGAGTGRSQYF. Full variable domain (rest looked up from reference TRBV5-4 and TRBJ2-3): ETGVTQSPTHLIKTRGQQVTLRCSSQSGHNTVSWYQQALGQGPQFIFQYYREEENGRGNFPPRFSGLQFPNYSSELNVNALELDDSALYLCASSLGAGTGRSQYFGPGTRLTVL.

For this clone: Other DNA variants within this sample encode the same CDR3. The chain employs TRBV6-5 and TRBJ2-2, with unresolved D. V lost 3 bases and J lost 6, with 5 bases in between. There are 12 residues in the CDR3. Germline V lookup: CDR1 MNHEY, CDR2 SVGAGI. CDR3 amino acids: CASSYSAGELFF. For the CDR3, the DNA is TGTGCCAGCAGTTATTCGGCCGGGGAGCTGTTTTTT.

V usage is TRBV5-5 and J usage is TRBJ2-2, with 7 positions matching TRBD1. CDR3 size: 15 residues. Germline values: CDR1 SGHKS, CDR2 YYEKEE (reference sequence). V shed 4 bases, J shed 0 bases, and the junction held 3 bases outside the gene matches. CDR3 in DNA: TGTGCCAGCAGCAGGGGACAGCCGAACACCGGGGAGCTGTTTTTT. Residues: CASSRGQPNTGELFF. Variable domain in full (rest from reference TRBV5-5 and TRBJ2-2): DAGVTQSPTHLIKTRGQQVTLRCSPISGHKSVSWYQQVLGQGPQFIFQYYEKEERGRGNFPDRFSARQFPNYSSELNVNALLLGDSALYLCASSRGQPNTGELFFGEGSRLTVL.

CDR3 in DNA: TGTGCCAGCAGCTTGAGGGACAGGGCCTTCTCCTATGGCTACACCTTC. Translating gives CASSLRDRAFSYGYTF. The genes are TRBV5-6 and TRBJ1-2, with 9 bases fitting TRBD1. Trimming took 1 base from V and 4 from J; bases not matched to a gene: 8. The CDR3 is 16 amino acids. Germline V lookup: CDR1 SGHDT, CDR2 YYEEEE. The full variable domain, completed using reference TRBV5-6 and TRBJ1-2, is DAGVTQSPTHLIKTRGQQVTLRCSPKSGHDTVSWYQQALGQGPQFIFQYYEEEERQRGNFPDRFSGHQFPNYSSELNVNALLLGDSALYLCASSLRDRAFSYGYTFGSGTRLTVV.

J is TRBJ2-1 and V is TRBV16; D is undetermined. Per germline, CDR1 KGHSY and CDR2 FQNENV. The CDR3 length is 11 residues. V gave up 2 bases and J gave up 8 bases, with 4 bases separating them. CDR3 sequence: CASSQLHEQFF. CDR3 in DNA: TGTGCCAGCAGCCAACTTCATGAGCAGTTCTTC.

The chain combines TRBV5-3 with TRBJ1-4, with no clear D. TRBV5-3 is an open reading frame whose function is uncertain. The CDR3 sequence is 11 residues long. The V end was cut by 1 base, the J end by 7 bases, with 2 bases between. The CDR3 loop is CARSLREKLFF. In DNA form, the CDR3 reads TGTGCCAGAAGCTTGCGTGAAAAACTGTTTTTT.

This clone was seen only a few times. This rearrangement joins TRBV6-5 to TRBJ1-2, with 8 positions matching TRBD1. Germline V gene sequence: CDR1 MNHEY, CDR2 SVGAGI. The V gene end was trimmed by 6 bases and the J gene end by 8 bases; junction bases not matched to a gene: 8. This CDR3 is built from 13 residues. The CDR3 sequence is CASSKTGVRGYTF. The CDR3 DNA sequence: TGTGCCAGCAGCAAGACAGGGGTTCGGGGCTACACCTTC.

This clone was counted a single time. The rearrangement joins TRBV2 to TRBJ1-2, with 7 bases identical to TRBD1. The CDR3 has 14 amino acids. Germline V gives CDR1 SNHLY, CDR2 FYNNEI. The junction had 8 bases not matched to a gene; V was cut back by 6 bases and J by 4 bases. The CDR3 DNA reads TGTGCCAGCAGGAGTACGGGACAGCTCTATGGCTACACCTTC. Encoded protein: CASRSTGQLYGYTF.

The chain joins TRBV2 to TRBJ1-1; D is uncertain. V dropped 8 bases and J dropped 10 bases, with 17 bases sitting between them. CDR3 length: 12 amino acids. CDR1 SNHLY and CDR2 FYNNEI come from the germline V gene. For the CDR3, the DNA is TGTGCCAGCTTCGGGGTATTGTATGCAGCTTTCTTT. Translating it yields CASFGVLYAAFF.

The V and J genes are TRBV15 and TRBJ1-4, with 12 bases lining up with TRBD1. J was trimmed by 2 bases and V by 3 bases; bases with no gene match: 4. Germline values: CDR1 LNHNV, CDR2 YYDKDF (reference sequence). This CDR3 has 17 amino acids. This CDR3 reads CATSSPGQGATNEKLFF. The CDR3 nucleotides read TGTGCCACCAGCAGCCCGGGACAGGGGGCGACTAATGAAAAACTGTTTTTT.

The chain uses TRBV7-6 and TRBJ2-1; 9 nucleotides line up with TRBD2. In germline, CDR1 is SGHVS, CDR2 FNYEAQ. The CDR3 loop spans 17 amino acids. J gave up 7 bases and V 5 bases, and 15 bases lay outside the gene matches. The CDR3 DNA reads as TGTGCCAGCAGCCTTTTGGCGGGGCGGGAGGGCCGGAATGAGCAGTTCTTC. As protein: CASSLLAGREGRNEQFF.

The chain links TRBV15 to TRBJ2-7; 10 nucleotides line up with TRBD2. CDR1 and CDR2 from the germline V gene are LNHNV and YYDKDF (reference sequence). The CDR3 covers 11 residues. The CDR3, as DNA: TGTGCGAGCGGGGGGGCTGGAGAGCAGTACTTC. Protein: CASGGAGEQYF.